The 21 T cell receptor beta chains given below trace back to one sample, sequenced in a study of T cells in Graves' hyperthyroidism and ophthalmopathy. Researchers took RNA transcripts and amplified the TCR beta CDR3 regions from them. RT-PCR in the first round (using the HTBI primer set) targeted the TCR CDR3. TCRdb re-called the multiplex PCR reads through MiXCR, storing one row per CDR3 protein. The sample yields about 520,000 distinct CDR3 sequences, less than 25% seen once. Material: blood. Receptor source: a man in his late teens or twenties with Graves' hyperthyroidism.

Ten or more counts support this clonotype. This chain joins TRBV20-1 and TRBJ2-7; D gene ambiguous. This CDR3 spans 14 amino acids. The V gene lost 3 bases and the J gene lost 1 base, with 13 bases spanning the gap. Germline V gene data show CDR1 as DFQATT and CDR2 as SNEGSKA (reference sequence). CDR3 loop: CSARPPGRSYEQYF. As DNA, the CDR3 is TGCAGTGCTAGGCCCCCCGGCCGATCCTACGAGCAGTACTTC.

V gene TRBV19 combines with J gene TRBJ1-2; no firm D call. Germline V lookup: CDR1 LNHDA, CDR2 SQIVND (reference sequence). The CDR3 length is 12 residues. V lost 3 bases, J lost 4 bases, and 6 bases lay in between. The CDR3 loop is CASSIHGYGYTF. In nucleotides, the CDR3 is TGTGCCAGTAGTATCCACGGCTATGGCTACACCTTC.

This clonotype was observed a few times. The chain couples TRBV28 to TRBJ2-7; 10 nucleotides agree with TRBD2. Germline V lookup: CDR1 MDHEN, CDR2 SYDVKM. The J segment lost 6 bases and the V segment lost 6 bases, leaving 17 bases of the junction unmatched. The CDR3 sequence is 17 residues long. CDR3 nucleotide sequence: TGTGCCAGCAGGTCATCTAGCGGGAGACCTGAAATCTCCGAGCAGTACTTC. Its protein product is CASRSSSGRPEISEQYF.

On this clonotype itself: This may be a read error: a much more frequent sequence differs by one nucleotide. The final CDR3 position lacks the conserved phenylalanine or tryptophan, pointing to a likely read error. The chain has TRBV7-9 and TRBJ2-7; no firm D call. Per the germline V gene, CDR1 is SEHNR and CDR2 is FQNEAQ (reference sequence). The CDR3 consists of 14 residues. Trimming shortened V by 5 bases and J by 0 bases, and 11 bases separated the two germline ends. CDR3 sequence (DNA): TGTGCCAGCAGCCCCGCACTGAGCTCCTACGAGCAGTACCTC. It yields the protein CASSPALSSYEQYL.

This clonotype was recorded many times. V is TRBV6-1 and J is TRBJ1-1, with D hard to call. Trimming pared 6 bases from V and 8 bases from J, leaving 13 bases between. Germline V gives CDR1 MNHNS, CDR2 SASEGT. There are 12 residues in the CDR3. This chain's CDR3 is CASSRTPGEAFF. CDR3 bases: TGTGCCAGCAGCCGGACCCCCGGGGAAGCTTTCTTT.

In its sample, this clonotype was seen once. The chain recombines TRBV7-2 with TRBJ2-2; D is unresolved. V lost 0 bases and J lost 6, with 5 bases in between. The length of the CDR3 is 13 residues. Germline V lookup: CDR1 SGHTA, CDR2 FQGNSA. This CDR3 reads CASSLAQAGELFF. The CDR3 DNA follows: TGTGCCAGCAGCTTAGCGCAGGCCGGGGAGCTGTTTTTT.

This clonotype was recorded at least ten times. The rearrangement links TRBV6-1 to TRBJ2-6; D call uncertain. Between the trimmed V and J ends, which lost 0 bases and 2 bases, there was a span of 2 bases. The V gene's germline CDR1 is MNHNS and CDR2 SASEGT. The CDR3 runs 14 residues. DNA of the CDR3: TGTGCCAGCAGTGAAGCGGCTGGGGCCAACGTCCTGACTTTC. Its protein product is CASSEAAGANVLTF.

This clonotype occurred many times. This sequence joins TRBV20-1 and TRBJ1-2; a weak D match, TRBD1 (6 bases). The ends were cut back, 5 bases at V and 0 bases at J, with 13 bases in the middle. This CDR3 region has 14 residues. CDR1 is DFQATT, CDR2 SNEGSKA, per germline (reference sequence). The CDR3 nucleotides read TGCAGTGCTTTACAGGGAGTATCTAACTATGGCTACACCTTC. The encoded protein is CSALQGVSNYGYTF.

The rearrangement links TRBV6-4 to TRBJ1-1; 7 nucleotides agree with TRBD1. The CDR3 loop spans 14 amino acids. The junction had 7 bases not matched to a gene; V was cut back by 2 bases and J by 7 bases. Germline-derived CDR1 and CDR2 are MRHNA and SNTAGT. CDR3 in amino acids: CASSDGTDGGEAFF. In nucleotides, the CDR3 is TGTGCCAGCAGTGACGGGACAGATGGGGGTGAAGCTTTCTTT.

In regard to this clonotype: This may come from a read error, since a much larger clone is one base off. CDR3 DNA: TGTGCCAGCAGTCGACAGACCTATGGCTACACCTTC. Translated, it gives CASSRQTYGYTF. J is TRBJ1-2 and V is TRBV12-3 or TRBV12-4, with D possibly TRBD1 on 5 matching bases. The CDR3 runs 12 residues. Trimming cost V 5 bases and J 4 bases, with 8 bases left between them.

Many counts were recorded for this clonotype. This chain links TRBV6-1 with TRBJ1-1; TRBD1 matches at 7 bases. Germline V gene sequence: CDR1 MNHNS, CDR2 SASEGT. This CDR3 region has 12 residues. V dropped 10 bases and J dropped 5; count of bases not matched to a gene: 7. CDR3 in amino acids: CATDRVGTEAFF. DNA for the CDR3: TGTGCCACAGACAGGGTAGGAACTGAAGCTTTCTTT.

This clonotype was found many times. The V gene is TRBV2, the J gene TRBJ2-7; D might be TRBD1 (5 bases). This CDR3 has 15 amino acids. Germline-derived CDR1 and CDR2 are SNHLY and FYNNEI. With 1 base removed from V and 0 bases from J, the gap between germline ends came to 10 bases. The CDR3 sequence: CASSEGGHHSYEQYF. CDR3 sequence (DNA): TGTGCCAGCAGTGAAGGTGGACACCACTCCTACGAGCAGTACTTC.

V is TRBV6-5 and J is TRBJ1-1; no firm D call. This CDR3 is 15 amino acids long. Trimming stripped 2 bases from V and 0 bases from J, with 10 bases between. Germline CDR1 reads MNHEY; CDR2 reads SVGAGI. CDR3: CASSYPTRMNTEAFF. Here the CDR3 DNA reads TGTGCCAGCAGTTACCCGACAAGGATGAACACTGAAGCTTTCTTT.

The chain uses TRBV12-3 or TRBV12-4 and TRBJ2-5; weak D call: TRBD2 (7 bases). The CDR3 contains 15 residues. V shed 5 bases and J shed 7 bases, with 20 bases lying between them. CDR3 region: CASSTRLGGPATQYF. In DNA, the CDR3 is TGTGCCAGCAGTACCCGGCTCGGGGGGCCGGCGACCCAGTACTTC.

This clonotype occurred many times. The V call is TRBV12-3 or TRBV12-4, the J call TRBJ1-2; TRBD1 matches at 7 bases. The J segment lost 3 bases and the V segment lost 3 bases, leaving 4 bases of the junction unmatched. The CDR3 has 14 residues. As DNA, the CDR3 is TGTGCCAGCAGTTTCGGGACAGTAGACTATGGCTACACCTTC. Translated: CASSFGTVDYGYTF.

This clonotype was found many times. The V gene is TRBV2, the J gene TRBJ2-7, with D perhaps TRBD1 (6 bases). This CDR3 spans 12 amino acids. Per germline, CDR1 SNHLY and CDR2 FYNNEI. V was pared by 6 bases and J by 5 bases, with 11 bases between. In DNA form, the CDR3 reads TGTGCCAGCAGGTCGACAGGCCACGAGCAGTACTTC. Its translation is CASRSTGHEQYF.

This clonotype has only a few counts. Here the CDR3 reads CASSAPSGGTEETQYF. The CDR3 DNA is TGTGCCAGCAGCGCGCCTAGCGGGGGCACTGAAGAGACCCAGTACTTC. The rearrangement links TRBV11-3 to TRBJ2-5, with TRBD2 identical over 10 bases. V shed 5 bases and J 3 bases; nucleotides not matched to a gene: 9. This CDR3 has 16 residues. Germline V gene lookup returns CDR1 SGHNT and CDR2 YENEEA. The entire variable domain, with the rest obtained from reference TRBV11-3 and TRBJ2-5, is as follows: EAGVVQSPRYKIIEKKQPVAFWCNPISGHNTLYWYLQNLGQGPELLIRYENEEAVDDSQLPKDRFSAERLKGVDSTLKIQPAELGDSAVYLCASSAPSGGTEETQYFGPGTRLLVL.

The gene calls are TRBV11-3 and TRBJ2-7; tentatively, D is TRBD2 (5 bases). The CDR3 has 13 residues. The V end was cut by 3 bases, the J end by 11 bases, with 17 bases between. Germline-derived CDR1 and CDR2 are SGHNT and YENEEA. CDR3 residues: CASSFRTSFSEYF. CDR3 DNA sequence: TGTGCCAGCAGCTTTCGGACTTCTTTTTCGGAGTACTTC.

This clonotype was counted ten times or more. This sequence joins TRBV27 and TRBJ1-2; no clear D gene. The length of the CDR3 is 14 residues. The germline V gene encodes CDR1 MNHEY and CDR2 SMNVEV (reference sequence). With 3 bases removed from V and 2 bases from J, the gap between germline ends came to 10 bases. This CDR3 reads CASSFGLGNYGYTF. CDR3 sequence (DNA): TGTGCCAGCAGTTTCGGTCTGGGGAACTATGGCTACACCTTC.

This clonotype was recorded many times. The CDR3: CATSDFNQETQYF. CDR3 nucleotides: TGTGCCACCAGTGATTTTAACCAAGAGACCCAGTACTTC. The chain joins TRBV24-1 to TRBJ2-5; D ambiguous. In germline, CDR1 is KGHDR, CDR2 SFDVKD. V shed 1 base and J shed 0 bases, with 2 bases lying between them. This CDR3 has 13 residues.

The table lists this clonotype with many counts. J is TRBJ2-5 and V is TRBV6-1, with TRBD2 identical over 11 bases. Looked up from germline, CDR1 is MNHNS and CDR2 is SASEGT. The CDR3 has 16 amino acids. After removal of 7 bases from V and 5 bases from J, the junction contained 12 bases not matched to a gene. This chain's CDR3 is CASKDPKGLAVETQYF. The CDR3 DNA sequence: TGTGCCAGCAAGGATCCTAAGGGACTAGCGGTGGAGACCCAGTACTTC.